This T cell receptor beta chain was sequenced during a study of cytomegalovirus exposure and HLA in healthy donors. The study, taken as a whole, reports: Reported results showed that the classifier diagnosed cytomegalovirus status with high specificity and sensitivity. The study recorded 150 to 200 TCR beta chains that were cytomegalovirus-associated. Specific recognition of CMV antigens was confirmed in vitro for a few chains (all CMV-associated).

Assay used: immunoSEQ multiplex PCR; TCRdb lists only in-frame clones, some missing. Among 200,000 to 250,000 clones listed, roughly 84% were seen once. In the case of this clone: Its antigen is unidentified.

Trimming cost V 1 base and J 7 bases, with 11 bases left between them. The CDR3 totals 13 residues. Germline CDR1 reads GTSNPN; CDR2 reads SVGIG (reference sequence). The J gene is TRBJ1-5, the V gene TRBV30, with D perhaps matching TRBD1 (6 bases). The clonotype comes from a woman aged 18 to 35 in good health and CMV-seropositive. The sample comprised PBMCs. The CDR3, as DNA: TGTGCCTGGAGTGCAGGGGCCAGGCAGCCCCAGCATTTT. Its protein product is CAWSAGARQPQHF.